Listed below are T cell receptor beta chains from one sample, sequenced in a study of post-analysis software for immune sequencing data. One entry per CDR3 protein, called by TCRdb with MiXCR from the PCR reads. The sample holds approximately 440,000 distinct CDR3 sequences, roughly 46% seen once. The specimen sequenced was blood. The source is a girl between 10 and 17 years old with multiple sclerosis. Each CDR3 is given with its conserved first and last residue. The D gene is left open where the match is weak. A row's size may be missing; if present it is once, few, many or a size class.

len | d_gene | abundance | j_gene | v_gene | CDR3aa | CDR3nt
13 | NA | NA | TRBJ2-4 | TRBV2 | CASRGGAKNIQYF | TGTGCCAGCAGGGGGGGTGCCAAAAACATTCAGTACTTC
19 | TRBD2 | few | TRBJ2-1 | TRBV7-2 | CASSLIPGLAGSGDNEQFF | TGTGCCAGCAGCTTAATCCCCGGACTAGCGGGAAGTGGGGACAATGAGCAGTTCTTC
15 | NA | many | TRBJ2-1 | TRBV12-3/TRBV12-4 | CASSLVRGGDNEQFF | TGTGCCAGCAGTTTAGTCAGGGGGGGAGACAATGAGCAGTTCTTC
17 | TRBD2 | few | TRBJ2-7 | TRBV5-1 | CASGLRPGLAATYEQYF | TGCGCCAGCGGACTGCGACCCGGACTAGCGGCCACCTACGAGCAGTACTTC
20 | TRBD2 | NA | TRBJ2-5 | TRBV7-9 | CASTINWASGGLEGQETQYF | TGTGCCAGCACCATCAATTGGGCTAGCGGGGGGCTCGAGGGCCAAGAGACCCAGTACTTC
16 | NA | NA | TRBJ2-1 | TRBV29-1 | CSVGEGRGFSYSEQFF | TGCAGCGTGGGGGAGGGCAGGGGATTCTCCTACAGTGAGCAGTTCTTC
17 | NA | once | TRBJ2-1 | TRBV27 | CASSSSSRSASYNEQFF | TGTGCCAGCAGTTCATCTAGCAGGAGTGCATCCTACAATGAGCAGTTCTTC
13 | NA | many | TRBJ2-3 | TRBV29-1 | CSVAGIGGDTQYF | TGCAGCGTGGCCGGAATTGGGGGAGATACGCAGTATTTT
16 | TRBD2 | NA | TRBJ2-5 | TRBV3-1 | CASSQGTSGNQETQYF | TGTGCCAGCAGCCAAGGGACTAGCGGGAACCAAGAGACCCAGTACTTC
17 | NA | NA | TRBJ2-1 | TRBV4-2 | CASSQEASSVSYNEQFF | TGTGCCAGCAGCCAAGAAGCGTCTAGCGTATCCTACAATGAGCAGTTCTTC
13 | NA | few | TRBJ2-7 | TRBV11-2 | CASSLDRQYEQYF | TGTGCCAGCAGCTTAGATCGCCAGTACGAGCAGTACTTC
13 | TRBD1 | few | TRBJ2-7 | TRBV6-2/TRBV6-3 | CASSRGQAYEQYF | TGTGCCAGCAGCCGGGGACAGGCCTACGAGCAGTACTTC
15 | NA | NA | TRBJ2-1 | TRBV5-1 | CASSRGEARHNEQFF | TGCGCCAGCAGCCGCGGGGAAGCGCGGCACAATGAGCAGTTCTTC
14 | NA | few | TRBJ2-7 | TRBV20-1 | CSARESAWAYEQYF | TGCAGTGCTAGAGAATCGGCGTGGGCCTACGAGCAGTACTTC
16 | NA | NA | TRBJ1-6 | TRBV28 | CASSFGPILNNSPLHF | TGTGCCAGCAGTTTCGGACCAATTTTAAATAATTCACCCCTCCACTTT
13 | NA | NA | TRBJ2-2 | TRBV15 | CATSRGYTGELFF | TGTGCCACCAGCAGAGGGTACACCGGGGAGCTGTTTTTT
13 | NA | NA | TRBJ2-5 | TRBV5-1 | CASSAGHGETQYF | TGCGCCAGCAGCGCGGGACACGGGGAGACTCAGTACTTC
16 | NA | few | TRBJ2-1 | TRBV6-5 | CASSYGWTGRGNEQFF | TGTGCCAGCAGTTACGGCTGGACAGGGAGGGGCAATGAGCAGTTCTTC
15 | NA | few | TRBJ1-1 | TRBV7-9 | CASSLGGVMNTEAFF | TGTGCCAGCAGCTTAGGAGGGGTCATGAACACTGAAGCTTTCTTT
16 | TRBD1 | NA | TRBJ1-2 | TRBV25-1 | CASSDPQGATVYGHTF | TGTGCCAGCAGTGACCCACAGGGGGCGACCGTCTATGGCCACACCTTC
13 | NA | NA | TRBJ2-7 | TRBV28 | CASSTGLPNEQYF | TGTGCCAGCAGTACGGGACTCCCGAACGAGCAGTACTTC
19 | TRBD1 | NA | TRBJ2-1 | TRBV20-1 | CSASRTGRSHRFSRGEQFF | TGCAGTGCTTCTCGGACAGGGAGGTCCCACCGATTTTCGCGAGGTGAGCAGTTCTTC
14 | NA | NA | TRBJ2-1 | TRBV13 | CASSLDLLRDEQFF | TGTGCCAGCAGCTTAGACCTACTACGGGATGAGCAGTTCTTC